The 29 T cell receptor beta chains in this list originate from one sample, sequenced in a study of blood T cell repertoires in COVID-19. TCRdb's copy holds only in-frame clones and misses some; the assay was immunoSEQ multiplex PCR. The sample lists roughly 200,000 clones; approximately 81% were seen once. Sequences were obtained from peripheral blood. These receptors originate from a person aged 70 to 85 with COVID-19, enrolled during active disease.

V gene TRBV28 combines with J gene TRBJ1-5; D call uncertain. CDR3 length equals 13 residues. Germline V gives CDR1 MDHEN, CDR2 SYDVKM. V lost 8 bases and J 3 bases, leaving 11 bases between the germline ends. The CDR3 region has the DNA TGTGCCAGCTTTAGCCACCCCAATCAGCCCCAGCATTTT. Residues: CASFSHPNQPQHF.

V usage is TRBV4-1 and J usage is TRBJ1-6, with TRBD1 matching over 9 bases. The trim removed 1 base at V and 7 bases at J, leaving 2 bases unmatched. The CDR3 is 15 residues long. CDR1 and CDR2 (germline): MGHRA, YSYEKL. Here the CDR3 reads CASSQGDRENSPLHF. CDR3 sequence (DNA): TGCGCCAGCAGCCAAGGGGACAGGGAGAATTCACCCCTCCACTTT.

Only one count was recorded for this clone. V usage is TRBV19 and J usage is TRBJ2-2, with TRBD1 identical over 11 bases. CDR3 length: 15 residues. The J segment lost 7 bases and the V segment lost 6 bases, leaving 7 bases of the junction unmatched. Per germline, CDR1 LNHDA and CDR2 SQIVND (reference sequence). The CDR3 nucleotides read TGTGCCAGTAGGGACAGGGGGCAAAGTGGCGGGGAGCTGTTTTTT. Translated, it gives CASRDRGQSGGELFF.

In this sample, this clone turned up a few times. CDR3 sequence (DNA): TGCGCCAGCAGCCGATATGAGGCGGACAGTCCCCAGGGTCAGAACACTGAAGCTTTCTTT. It specifies CASSRYEADSPQGQNTEAFF. This chain links TRBV5-1 with TRBJ1-1; perhaps TRBD1 as D (6 bases). Germline CDR1 SGHRS, CDR2 YFSETQ. V lost 4 bases, J lost 1 base, and 29 bases lay in between. This CDR3 comprises 20 residues.

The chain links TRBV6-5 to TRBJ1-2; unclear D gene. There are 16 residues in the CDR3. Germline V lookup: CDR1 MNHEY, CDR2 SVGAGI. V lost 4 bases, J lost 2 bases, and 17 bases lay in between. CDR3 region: CASSSPVEALNYGYTF. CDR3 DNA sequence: TGTGCCAGCAGTTCTCCTGTGGAGGCTTTAAACTATGGCTACACCTTC.

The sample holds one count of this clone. CDR3 region: CAISESGVAGDLNTGELFF. The CDR3 nucleotides read TGTGCCATCAGTGAGTCGGGAGTAGCGGGAGATTTGAACACCGGGGAGCTGTTTTTT. The gene calls are TRBV10-3 and TRBJ2-2, with 9 bases aligning to TRBD2. The V gene's germline CDR1 is ENHRY and CDR2 SYGVKD. The CDR3 is 19 residues long. The ends lost 0 bases at V and 1 base at J; junction bases unmatched: 9.

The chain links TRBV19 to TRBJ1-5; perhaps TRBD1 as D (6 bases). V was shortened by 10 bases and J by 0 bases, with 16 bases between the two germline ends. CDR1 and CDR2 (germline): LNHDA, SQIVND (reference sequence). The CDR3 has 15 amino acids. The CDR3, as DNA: TGTGCCACCCTCCGAAAACAGGGTAGCAATCAGCCCCAGCATTTT. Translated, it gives CATLRKQGSNQPQHF.

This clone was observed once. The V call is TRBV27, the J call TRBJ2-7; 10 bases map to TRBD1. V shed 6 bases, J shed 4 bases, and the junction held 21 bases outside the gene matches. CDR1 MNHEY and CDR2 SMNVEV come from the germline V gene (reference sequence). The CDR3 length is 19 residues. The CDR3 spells CASSLATPGTGATGYEQYF. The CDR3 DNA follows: TGTGCCAGCAGCTTAGCCACCCCCGGGACAGGGGCCACGGGGTACGAGCAGTACTTC.

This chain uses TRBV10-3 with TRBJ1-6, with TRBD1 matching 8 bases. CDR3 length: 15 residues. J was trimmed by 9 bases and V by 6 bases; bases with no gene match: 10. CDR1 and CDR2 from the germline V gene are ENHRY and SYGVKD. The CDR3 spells CAIREGTGPTSPLHF. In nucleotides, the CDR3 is TGTGCCATCAGGGAGGGGACAGGTCCCACTTCACCCCTCCACTTT.

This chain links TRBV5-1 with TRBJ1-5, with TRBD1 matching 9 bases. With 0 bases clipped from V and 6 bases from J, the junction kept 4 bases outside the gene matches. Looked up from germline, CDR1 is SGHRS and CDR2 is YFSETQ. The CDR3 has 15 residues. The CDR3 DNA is TGCGCCAGCAGCTTGGACAGGGGGCAAGGTCAGCCCCAGCATTTT. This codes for CASSLDRGQGQPQHF.

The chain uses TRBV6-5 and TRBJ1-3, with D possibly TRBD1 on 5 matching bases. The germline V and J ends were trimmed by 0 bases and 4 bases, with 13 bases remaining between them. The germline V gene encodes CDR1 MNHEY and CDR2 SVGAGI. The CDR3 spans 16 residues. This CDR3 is CASSYSMEGPGNTIYF. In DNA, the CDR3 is TGTGCCAGCAGTTACTCGATGGAGGGACCGGGAAACACCATATATTTT.

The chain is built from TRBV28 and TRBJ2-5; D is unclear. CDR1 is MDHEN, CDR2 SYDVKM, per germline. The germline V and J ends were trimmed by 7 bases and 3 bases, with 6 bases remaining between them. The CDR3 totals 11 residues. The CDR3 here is CASNTKETQYF. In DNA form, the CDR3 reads TGTGCCAGCAACACCAAAGAGACCCAGTACTTC.

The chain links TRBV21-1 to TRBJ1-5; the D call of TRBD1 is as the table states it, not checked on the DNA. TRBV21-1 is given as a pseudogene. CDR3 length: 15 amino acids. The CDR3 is CASSNRDRRNQPQHF. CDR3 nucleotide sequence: TGTGCCAGCAGCAACCGGGACAGACGCAATCAGCCCCAGCATTTT.

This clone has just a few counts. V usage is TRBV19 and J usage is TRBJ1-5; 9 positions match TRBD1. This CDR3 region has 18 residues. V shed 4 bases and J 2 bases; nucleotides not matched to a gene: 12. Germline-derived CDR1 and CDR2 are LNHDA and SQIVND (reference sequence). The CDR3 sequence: CASSSRDRDRWGNQPQHF. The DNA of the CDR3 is TGTGCCAGTAGTAGCCGGGACAGGGATCGATGGGGCAATCAGCCCCAGCATTTT.

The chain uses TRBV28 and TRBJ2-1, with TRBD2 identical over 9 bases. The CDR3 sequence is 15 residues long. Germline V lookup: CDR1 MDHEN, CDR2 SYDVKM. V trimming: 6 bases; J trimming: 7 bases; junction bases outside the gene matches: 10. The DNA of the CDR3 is TGTGCCAGCAGCACGCCCCTAGCGGGGCGTAATGAGCAGTTCTTC. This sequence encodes CASSTPLAGRNEQFF.

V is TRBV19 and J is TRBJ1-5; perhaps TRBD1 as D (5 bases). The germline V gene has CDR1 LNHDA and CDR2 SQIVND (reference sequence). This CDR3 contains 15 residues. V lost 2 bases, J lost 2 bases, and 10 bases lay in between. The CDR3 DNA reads TGTGCCAGTAGTATACCTGGGGGGGGCAATCAGCCCCAGCATTTT. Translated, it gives CASSIPGGGNQPQHF.

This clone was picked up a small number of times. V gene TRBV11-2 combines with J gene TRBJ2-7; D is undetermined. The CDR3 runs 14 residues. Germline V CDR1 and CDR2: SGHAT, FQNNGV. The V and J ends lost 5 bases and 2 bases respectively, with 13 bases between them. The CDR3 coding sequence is TGTGCCAGCAGCCCCCCAGTGTTTCCCTACGAGCAGTACTTC. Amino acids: CASSPPVFPYEQYF.

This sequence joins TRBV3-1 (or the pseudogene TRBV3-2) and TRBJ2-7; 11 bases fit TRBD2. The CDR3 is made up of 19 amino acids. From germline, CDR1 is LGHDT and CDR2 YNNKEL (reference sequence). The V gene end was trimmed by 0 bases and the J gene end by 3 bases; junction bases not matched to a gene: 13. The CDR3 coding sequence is TGTGCCAGCAGCCAAGATCCTACTAGCGGGAGAGGACCCAACTACGAGCAGTACTTC. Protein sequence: CASSQDPTSGRGPNYEQYF.

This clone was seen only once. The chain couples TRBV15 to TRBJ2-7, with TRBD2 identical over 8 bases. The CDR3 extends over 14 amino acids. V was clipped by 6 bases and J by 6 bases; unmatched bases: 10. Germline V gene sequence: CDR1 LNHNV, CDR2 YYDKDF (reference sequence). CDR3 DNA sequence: TGTGCCACCAGTCGGGTGACTAGCGCTGCCGAGCAGTACTTC. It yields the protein CATSRVTSAAEQYF.

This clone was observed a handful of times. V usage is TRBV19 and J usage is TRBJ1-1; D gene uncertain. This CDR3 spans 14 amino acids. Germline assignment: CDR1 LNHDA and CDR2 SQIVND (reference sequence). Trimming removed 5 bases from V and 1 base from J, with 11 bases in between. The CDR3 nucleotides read TGTGCCAGTAGTCTTTCGGGGAAGAACACTGAAGCTTTCTTT. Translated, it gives CASSLSGKNTEAFF. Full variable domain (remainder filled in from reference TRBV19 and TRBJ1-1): DGGITQSPKYLFRKEGQNVTLSCEQNLNHDAMYWYRQDPGQGLRLIYYSQIVNDFQKGDIAEGYSVSREKKESFPLTVTSAQKNPTAFYLCASSLSGKNTEAFFGQGTRLTVV.

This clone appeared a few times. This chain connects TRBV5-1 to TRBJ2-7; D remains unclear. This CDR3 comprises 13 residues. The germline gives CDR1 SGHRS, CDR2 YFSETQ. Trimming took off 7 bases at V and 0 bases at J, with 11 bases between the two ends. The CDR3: CASSRQLSYEQYF. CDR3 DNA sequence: TGCGCCAGCTCCCGACAACTCTCCTACGAGCAGTACTTC. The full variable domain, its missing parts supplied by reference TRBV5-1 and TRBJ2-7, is KAGVTQTPRYLIKTRGQQVTLSCSPISGHRSVSWYQQTPGQGLQFLFEYFSETQRNKGNFPGRFSGRQFSNSRSEMNVSTLELGDSALYLCASSRQLSYEQYFGPGTRLTVT.

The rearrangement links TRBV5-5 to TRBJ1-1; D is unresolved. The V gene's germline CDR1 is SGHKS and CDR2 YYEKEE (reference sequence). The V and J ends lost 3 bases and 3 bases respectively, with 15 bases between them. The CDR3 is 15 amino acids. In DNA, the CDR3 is TGTGCCAGCAGCTCCCGGATCCTTCGGGACACTGAAGCTTTCTTT. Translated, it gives CASSSRILRDTEAFF.

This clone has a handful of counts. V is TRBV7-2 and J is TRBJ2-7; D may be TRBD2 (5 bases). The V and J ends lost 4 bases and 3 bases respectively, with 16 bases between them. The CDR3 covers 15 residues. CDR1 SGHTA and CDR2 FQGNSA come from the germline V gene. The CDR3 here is CASSSLKVAIYEQYF. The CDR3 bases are TGTGCCAGCAGCTCCCTAAAGGTAGCGATCTACGAGCAGTACTTC.

The chain's CDR3 is CASSAPLTSGGNTGELFF. The CDR3 bases are TGTGCCAGCAGCGCTCCGCTAACTAGCGGGGGGAACACCGGGGAGCTGTTTTTT. The genes are TRBV7-2 and TRBJ2-2, with 11 bases identical to TRBD2. The V gene's germline CDR1 is SGHTA and CDR2 FQGNSA. The CDR3 length is 18 residues. Trimming removed 5 bases from V and 1 base from J; junction bases left unmatched: 9.

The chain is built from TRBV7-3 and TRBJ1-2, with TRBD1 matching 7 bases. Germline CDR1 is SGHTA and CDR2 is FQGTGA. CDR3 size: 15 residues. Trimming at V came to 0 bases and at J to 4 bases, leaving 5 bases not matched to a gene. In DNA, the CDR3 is TGTGCCAGCAGCTTAACAGGGGGCCTCGGCTATGGCTACACCTTC. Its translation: CASSLTGGLGYGYTF.

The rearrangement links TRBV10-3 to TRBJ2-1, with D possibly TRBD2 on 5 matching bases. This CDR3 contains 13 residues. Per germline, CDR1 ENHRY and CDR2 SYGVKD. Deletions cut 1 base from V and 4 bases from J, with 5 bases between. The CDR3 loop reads CAISEWTYNEQFF. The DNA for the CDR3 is TGTGCCATCAGTGAGTGGACTTACAATGAGCAGTTCTTC.

For the CDR3, the DNA is TGTGCCAGCAGCGCCTACATACAGGGGGCCTATGGCTACACCTTC. Its translation is CASSAYIQGAYGYTF. The chain is built from TRBV9 and TRBJ1-2; 9 bases line up with TRBD1. Germline CDR1 and CDR2: SGDLS and YYNGEE. The CDR3 consists of 15 residues. V shed 3 bases and J 4 bases; nucleotides not matched to a gene: 7.

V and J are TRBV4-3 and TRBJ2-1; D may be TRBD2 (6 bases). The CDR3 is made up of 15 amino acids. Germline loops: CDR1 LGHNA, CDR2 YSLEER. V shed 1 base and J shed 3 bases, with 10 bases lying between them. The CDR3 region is CASSQVAGIYNEQFF. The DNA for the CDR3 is TGCGCCAGCAGCCAAGTTGCGGGGATCTACAATGAGCAGTTCTTC.

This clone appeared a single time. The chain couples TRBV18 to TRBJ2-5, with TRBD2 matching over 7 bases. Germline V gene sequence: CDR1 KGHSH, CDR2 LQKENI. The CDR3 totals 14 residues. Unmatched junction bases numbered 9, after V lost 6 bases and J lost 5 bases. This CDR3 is CASSALAGEETQYF. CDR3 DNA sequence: TGTGCCAGCTCGGCGTTGGCGGGAGAGGAGACCCAGTACTTC.